This T cell receptor beta chain was documented in a study of blood T cells in healthy people across ages. Study details: Using template switching, researchers captured about one barcoded beta molecule for each two T cells.

V shed 4 bases and J shed 8 bases, with 18 bases lying between them. CDR3 length: 15 residues. Per the germline V gene, CDR1 is SGHDN and CDR2 is FVKESK. This clonotype was seen only a few times. Primers used in a second PCR of about 6 to 11 cycles were a sample-barcoded 5' primer and a J-beta primer mix. Each CDR3 protein gets one entry after TCRdb re-called the 5' RACE reads with MiXCR. The data show some 290,000 distinct CDR3 sequences, 27% seen once. V usage is TRBV14 and J usage is TRBJ2-1; D possibly uses TRBD1 or TRBD2 (6 bases each). Sequencing input: blood. This TCR was recovered from a woman aged 70 to 79 in good health. CDR3 DNA sequence: TGTGCCAGCAGCCCTTTGTGGAGGGGGGTACATGAGCAGTTCTTC. Its protein product is CASSPLWRGVHEQFF.